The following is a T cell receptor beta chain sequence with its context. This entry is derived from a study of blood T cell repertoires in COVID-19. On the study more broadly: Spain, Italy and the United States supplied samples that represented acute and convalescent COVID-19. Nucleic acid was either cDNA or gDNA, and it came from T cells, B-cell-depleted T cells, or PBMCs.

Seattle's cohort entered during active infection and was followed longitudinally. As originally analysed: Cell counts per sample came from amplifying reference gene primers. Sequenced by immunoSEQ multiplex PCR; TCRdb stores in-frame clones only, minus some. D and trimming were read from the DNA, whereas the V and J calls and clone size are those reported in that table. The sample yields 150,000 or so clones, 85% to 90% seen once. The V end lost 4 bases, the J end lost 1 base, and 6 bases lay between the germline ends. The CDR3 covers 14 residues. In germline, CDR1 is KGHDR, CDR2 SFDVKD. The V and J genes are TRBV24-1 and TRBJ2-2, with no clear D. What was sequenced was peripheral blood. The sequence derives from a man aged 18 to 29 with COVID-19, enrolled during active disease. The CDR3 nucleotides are TGTGCCACCAGTGAATACAAGAACACCGGGGAGCTGTTTTTT. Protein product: CATSEYKNTGELFF.